This TCR beta chain was sequenced during a study of regulatory T cells in long-lasting Graves disease. The study's findings and limits: The study found persistent patients shared more public clonotypes (2,741) than new patients (nearly 1,000).

Time point described: newly diagnosed GD, antithyroid drugs for less than 3 months. After RNA was extracted from PBMCs, the TCR library was made from it. An endocrinology department located in Xi'an, China, was where the patients came from. This clonotype appeared many times. Its antigen is unknown. Germline loops: CDR1 ENHRY, CDR2 SYGVKD. Between the trimmed V and J ends, which lost 2 bases and 1 base, there was a span of 14 bases. The CDR3 runs to 16 residues. Construction of the TCR beta libraries employed iRepertoire HTBI primers in conjunction with Arm-PCR of CDR3 regions. TCRdb used MiXCR to reprocess the multiplex PCR reads, holding one entry per CDR3 protein. The table lists 400,000 to 650,000 distinct CDR3 sequences, about 16% of them singletons. This sample was shared with a second study, whose subject was T cells in Graves' hyperthyroidism and ophthalmopathy.

The sequences come from peripheral blood mononuclear cells (PBMCs), collected at new diagnosis, from a patient treated with antithyroid drugs. The TCR sequence derives from a woman aged 40-65 years with Graves disease. The rearrangement links TRBV10-3 to TRBJ1-1; a possible D gene is TRBD1 (6 bases). The CDR3: CAISEPWVTGNTEAFF. The CDR3 DNA sequence: TGTGCCATCAGTGAGCCCTGGGTGACAGGGAACACTGAAGCTTTCTTT.